A selection of T cell receptor beta chains follows, all from one sample in a study of blood T cell repertoires in COVID-19. TCRdb's table, derived via immunoSEQ multiplex PCR, lists solely in-frame clones and lacks some. The sample carries roughly 150,000 clones, 79% recorded once. Sequencing was performed on peripheral blood. The receptors derive from a man in his fifties or sixties with active or convalescent COVID-19. CDR3s include the opening cysteine and the closing phenylalanine or tryptophan. The order of the fields is V gene, clone size, J gene, D gene, CDR3 protein, CDR3 DNA. D genes are given only for firm matches. Expanded clones get a size class; other rows say once, few or many, or leave the size out.

>TRBV3-1/TRBV3-2|.|TRBJ2-3|TRBD2
CASSQPGVLAGADTQYF
TGTGCCAGCAGCCAACCAGGGGTCCTAGCGGGAGCTGATACGCAGTATTTT
>TRBV28|.|TRBJ2-3|TRBD1
CASSRGITSTDTQYF
TGTGCCAGCAGCAGGGGGATAACTAGCACAGATACGCAGTATTTT
>TRBV5-6|.|TRBJ2-7|.
CASSPGPAYEQYF
TGTGCCAGCAGCCCGGGTCCCGCCTACGAGCAGTACTTC
>TRBV10-3|.|TRBJ2-1|TRBD2
CAISESLASGMNEQFF
TGTGCCATCAGTGAGAGCCTGGCTAGCGGGATGAATGAGCAGTTCTTC
>TRBV5-1|.|TRBJ2-1|.
CASSLRLGNNEQFF
TGCGCCAGCAGCTTGCGACTAGGGAACAATGAGCAGTTCTTC
>TRBV5-1|once|TRBJ2-1|TRBD2
CASSLELAGGHQFF
TGCGCCAGCAGCTTGGAACTAGCGGGAGGGCATCAGTTCTTC
>TRBV2|.|TRBJ2-7|.
CASSESSFHEQYF
TGTGCCAGCAGTGAATCTAGCTTCCACGAGCAGTACTTC
>TRBV29-1|.|TRBJ2-5|TRBD2
CSVEALAGVSKEETQYF
TGCAGCGTTGAAGCCCTAGCGGGAGTTAGTAAGGAAGAGACCCAGTACTTC
>TRBV11-2|.|TRBJ2-1|TRBD2
CASSLNSGRFYNEQFF
TGTGCCAGCAGCTTGAATAGCGGGCGGTTCTACAATGAGCAGTTCTTC
>TRBV28|.|TRBJ1-1|.
CASSPPLGGGREAFF
TGTGCCAGCAGTCCGCCCTTGGGGGGGGGCAGGGAAGCTTTCTTT
>TRBV7-3|.|TRBJ1-4|TRBD1
CASSPTGTTNEKLFF
TGTGCCAGCAGCCCGACAGGGACAACTAATGAAAAACTGTTTTTT
>TRBV27|.|TRBJ1-4|TRBD1
CASSQAGTGGATNEKLFF
TGTGCCAGCAGCCAGGCCGGGACAGGGGGGGCAACTAATGAAAAACTGTTTTTT
>TRBV24-1|.|TRBJ1-2|.
CATSDLLGGGYTF
TGTGCCACCAGTGATTTGCTAGGGGGTGGCTACACCTTC
>TRBV7-3|.|TRBJ2-2|TRBD2
CASSLGLAGGVGELFF
TGTGCCAGCAGCTTGGGACTAGCGGGAGGAGTCGGGGAGCTGTTTTTT
>TRBV9|once|TRBJ1-1|.
CASSPLVANTEAFF
TGTGCCAGCAGCCCCCTCGTGGCCAACACTGAAGCTTTCTTT
>TRBV7-6|.|TRBJ1-6|TRBD1
CASSFAGQTSPLHF
TGTGCCAGCAGCTTCGCGGGACAGACTTCACCCCTCCACTTT
>TRBV10-3|once|TRBJ1-2|TRBD1
CAIRDTGGEDGYTF
TGTGCCATCAGGGACACAGGGGGAGAGGATGGCTACACCTTC
>TRBV11-2|.|TRBJ2-2|TRBD1
CASSLGGQEELFF
TGTGCCAGCAGCTTAGGGGGACAGGAGGAGCTGTTTTTT
>TRBV28|.|TRBJ2-3|.
CASSLGGASYHTQYF
TGTGCCAGCAGTTTAGGGGGGGCTAGCTATCATACGCAGTATTTT
>TRBV27|.|TRBJ1-1|TRBD1
CASSLQTGENTEAFF
TGTGCCAGCAGTTTACAGACAGGGGAGAACACTGAAGCTTTCTTT
>TRBV10-3|.|TRBJ1-5|.
CAISSGLGQPQHF
TGTGCCATCAGTTCAGGGTTGGGACAGCCCCAGCATTTT
>TRBV18|.|TRBJ2-1|TRBD2
CASSPRTSGIEQFF
TGTGCCAGCTCACCTAGGACTAGCGGGATTGAGCAGTTCTTC
>TRBV13|few|TRBJ1-3|.
CASRRTGPGNTIYF
TGTGCCAGCAGGAGAACAGGGCCTGGAAACACCATATATTTT
>TRBV10-3|once|TRBJ2-7|.
CAISESVTLPYYEQYF
TGTGCCATCAGTGAGTCTGTAACTCTTCCGTACTACGAGCAGTACTTC
>TRBV4-2|.|TRBJ1-2|.
CASSSGVNYGYTF
TGTGCCAGCAGCTCCGGGGTCAACTATGGCTACACCTTC
>TRBV18|.|TRBJ2-3|.
CASSATGSTDTQYF
TGTGCCAGCTCAGCGACTGGTAGCACAGATACGCAGTATTTT
>TRBV11-2|.|TRBJ2-7|.
CASSLSSEQYF
TGTGCCAGCAGCTTATCCTCCGAGCAGTACTTC
>TRBV29-1|.|TRBJ1-3|TRBD1
CSAWTGSGNTIYF
TGCAGCGCTTGGACAGGGAGTGGAAACACCATATATTTT
>TRBV4-1|few|TRBJ1-2|.
CASSQDGQPSRGYTF
TGCGCCAGCAGCCAAGATGGGCAGCCAAGTCGGGGCTACACCTTC
>TRBV5-1|.|TRBJ2-7|.
CASSLATGLSGGYEQYF
TGCGCCAGCAGCTTGGCGACAGGTTTGAGCGGCGGATACGAGCAGTACTTC
>TRBV19|.|TRBJ1-1|.
CASSIGGARDTEAFF
TGTGCCAGTAGTATAGGCGGAGCGAGGGACACTGAAGCTTTCTTT
>TRBV7-3|.|TRBJ2-1|TRBD2
CASSLNRDYSYNEQFF
TGTGCCAGCAGCTTGAACCGGGACTACTCCTACAATGAGCAGTTCTTC
>TRBV15|few|TRBJ2-3|TRBD1
CATSAKARSGTDTDTQYF
TGTGCCACCAGCGCAAAGGCCCGTTCCGGGACAGACACAGATACGCAGTATTTT
>TRBV5-5|.|TRBJ2-1|TRBD2
CASSLGLADTNEQFF
TGTGCCAGCAGCTTGGGACTAGCGGATACCAATGAGCAGTTCTTC
>TRBV29-1|.|TRBJ1-5|TRBD1
CSVGQVNQPQHF
TGCAGCGTGGGACAGGTCAATCAGCCCCAGCATTTT
>TRBV11-3|.|TRBJ2-7|TRBD1
CASSPQGRRDRGSYEQYF
TGTGCCAGCAGCCCTCAGGGGAGGAGGGACAGGGGATCCTACGAGCAGTACTTC
>TRBV28|.|TRBJ2-2|TRBD1
CASSPRQGYTGELFF
TGTGCCAGCAGTCCCCGACAGGGATACACCGGGGAGCTGTTTTTT